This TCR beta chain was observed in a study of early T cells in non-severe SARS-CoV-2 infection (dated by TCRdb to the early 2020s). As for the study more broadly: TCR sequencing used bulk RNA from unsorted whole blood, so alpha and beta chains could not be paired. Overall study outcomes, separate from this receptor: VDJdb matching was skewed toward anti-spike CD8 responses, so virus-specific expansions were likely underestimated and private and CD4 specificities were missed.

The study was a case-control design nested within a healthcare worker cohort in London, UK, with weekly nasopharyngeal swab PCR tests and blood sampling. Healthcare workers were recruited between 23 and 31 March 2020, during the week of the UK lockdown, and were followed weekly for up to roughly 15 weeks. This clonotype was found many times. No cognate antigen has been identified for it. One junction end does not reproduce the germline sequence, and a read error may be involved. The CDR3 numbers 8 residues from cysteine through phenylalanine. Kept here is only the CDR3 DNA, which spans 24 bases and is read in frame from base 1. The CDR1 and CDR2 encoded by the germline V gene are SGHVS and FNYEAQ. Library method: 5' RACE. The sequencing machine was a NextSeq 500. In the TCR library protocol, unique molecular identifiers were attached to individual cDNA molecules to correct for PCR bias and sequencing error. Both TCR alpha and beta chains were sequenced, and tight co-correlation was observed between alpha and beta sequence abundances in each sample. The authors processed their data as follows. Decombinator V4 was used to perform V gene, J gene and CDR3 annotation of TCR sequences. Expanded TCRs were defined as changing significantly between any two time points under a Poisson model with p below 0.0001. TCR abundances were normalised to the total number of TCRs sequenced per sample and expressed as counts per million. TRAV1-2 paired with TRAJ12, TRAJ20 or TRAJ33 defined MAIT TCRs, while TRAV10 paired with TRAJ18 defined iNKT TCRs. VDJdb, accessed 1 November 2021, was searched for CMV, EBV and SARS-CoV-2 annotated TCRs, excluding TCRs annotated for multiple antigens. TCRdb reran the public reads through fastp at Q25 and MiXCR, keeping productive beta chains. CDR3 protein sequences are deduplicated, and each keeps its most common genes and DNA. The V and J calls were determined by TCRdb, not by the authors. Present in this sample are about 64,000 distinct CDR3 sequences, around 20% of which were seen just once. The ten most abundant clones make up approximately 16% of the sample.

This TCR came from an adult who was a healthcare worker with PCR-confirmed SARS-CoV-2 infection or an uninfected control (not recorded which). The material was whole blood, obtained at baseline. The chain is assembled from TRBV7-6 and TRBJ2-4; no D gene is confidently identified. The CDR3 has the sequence CASSPRGF. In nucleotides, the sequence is TGTGCCAGCAGCCCTCGAGGCTTC.